These 13 T cell receptor beta chains originate from one sample sequenced in a study of CD8+ T cells in alopecia areata. Extraction and reverse transcription of RNA yielded cDNA as the sequencing template. Sequenced by immunoSEQ multiplex PCR; TCRdb stores in-frame clones only, minus some. The top ten clones hold around 0.48% of a sample with hundreds of thousands of clones, roughly two fifths of them seen once. Treatment specified: oral pan-JAK inhibitor, 5-10 mg twice daily. This specimen consisted of CD4+ T cells sorted from blood, obtained at approximately week 30, from a patient treated with tofacitinib. The receptors originated from a human donor with alopecia areata.

The gene calls are TRBV5-1 and TRBJ2-7; a weak D match, TRBD2 (5 bases). The germline CDR1 and CDR2 sequences are SGHRS and YFSETQ. This CDR3 region has 13 residues. Between the trimmed V and J ends, which lost 0 bases and 6 bases, there was a span of 10 bases. DNA for the CDR3: TGCGCCAGCAGCTTGGCCGAGGGTGGCGAGCAGTACTTC. Protein sequence: CASSLAEGGEQYF. The complete variable domain, with remaining parts taken from reference TRBV5-1 and TRBJ2-7, reads KAGVTQTPRYLIKTRGQQVTLSCSPISGHRSVSWYQQTPGQGLQFLFEYFSETQRNKGNFPGRFSGRQFSNSRSEMNVSTLELGDSALYLCASSLAEGGEQYFGPGTRLTVT.

This clone has a handful of counts. The CDR3, as DNA: TGCAGCGTAGTCCGCGGGGAATGGGTACCAGATACGCAGTATTTT. Amino acid sequence: CSVVRGEWVPDTQYF. This rearrangement joins TRBV29-1 to TRBJ2-3, with D possibly matching TRBD2 (6 bases). V was clipped by 6 bases and J by 4 bases, with 20 bases between them. The CDR3 totals 15 residues. Germline CDR1 reads SQVTM; CDR2 reads ANQGSEA.

Only a few counts were recorded for this clone. Written as DNA, the CDR3 is TGCGCCAGCAGCTTGGCGAAGGGGAACTATGGCTACACCTTC. Amino acids: CASSLAKGNYGYTF. This chain links TRBV5-1 with TRBJ1-2, with D tentatively TRBD1 (5 bases). The V end was cut by 0 bases, the J end by 2 bases, with 8 bases between. The CDR3 contains 14 residues. Germline V gene data show CDR1 as SGHRS and CDR2 as YFSETQ. Looking up the rest from reference TRBV5-1 and TRBJ1-2 gives the full variable domain: KAGVTQTPRYLIKTRGQQVTLSCSPISGHRSVSWYQQTPGQGLQFLFEYFSETQRNKGNFPGRFSGRQFSNSRSEMNVSTLELGDSALYLCASSLAKGNYGYTFGSGTRLTVV.

This clone has just a few counts. The CDR3 nucleotides read TGTGCCAGCAGCCGTCGCCGGGCCCAAGAGCAGTTCTTC. Protein sequence: CASSRRRAQEQFF. This chain links TRBV14 with TRBJ2-1; D not resolved. CDR3 length: 13 amino acids. Germline V gene lookup returns CDR1 SGHDN and CDR2 FVKESK. Trimming removed 4 bases at V and 10 bases at J, with 14 bases between.

This chain connects TRBV6-5 to TRBJ2-3; no definite D call. Looked up from germline, CDR1 is MNHEY and CDR2 is SVGAGI. The CDR3 extends over 12 amino acids. V lost 4 bases and J 6 bases, leaving 8 bases between the germline ends. As DNA, the CDR3 is TGTGCCAGCAGTTTCCTCCGGGATACGCAGTATTTT. This sequence encodes CASSFLRDTQYF.

V gene TRBV5-1 combines with J gene TRBJ2-1, with 7 bases fitting TRBD2. Germline values: CDR1 SGHRS, CDR2 YFSETQ. The V segment lost 4 bases and the J segment 0 bases; nucleotides outside the gene matches: 4. The CDR3 totals 15 residues. CDR3 loop: CASSDSSGSYNEQFF. The CDR3 DNA reads TGCGCCAGCAGCGATTCTAGCGGCTCCTACAATGAGCAGTTCTTC.

The chain uses TRBV18 and TRBJ1-1; D may be TRBD1 (6 bases). V was shortened by 0 bases and J by 3 bases, with 8 bases between the two germline ends. The germline CDR1 and CDR2 sequences are KGHSH and LQKENI. This CDR3 is built from 14 residues. For the CDR3, the DNA is TGTGCCAGCTCACCACCGACAGGTGACACTGAAGCTTTCTTT. It yields the protein CASSPPTGDTEAFF.

The J gene is TRBJ2-7, the V gene TRBV29-1; TRBD2 might be the D (6 bases). Trimming removed 6 bases from V and 3 bases from J, with 18 bases in between. Germline lookup yields CDR1 SQVTM and CDR2 ANQGSEA. The CDR3 extends over 14 amino acids. CDR3 coding DNA: TGCAGCGTCCGGAACCCCGGGACTGTCTACGAGCAGTACTTC. This codes for CSVRNPGTVYEQYF.

This clone has just a few counts. The rearrangement joins TRBV27 to TRBJ2-6, with no clear D. This CDR3 has 14 residues. V was shortened by 2 bases and J by 0 bases, with 2 bases between the two germline ends. Looked up from germline, CDR1 is MNHEY and CDR2 is SMNVEV (reference sequence). CDR3 coding DNA: TGTGCCAGCAGTTTAACCTCTGGGGCCAACGTCCTGACTTTC. Amino acids: CASSLTSGANVLTF.

This clone came up many times. The chain carries TRBV7-8 and TRBJ2-2, with D uncertain. The V and J ends lost 5 bases and 5 bases respectively, with 9 bases between them. This CDR3 is 13 amino acids long. Germline-derived CDR1 and CDR2 are SGHVS and FQNEAQ. CDR3: CASSPLGTGELFF. CDR3 DNA sequence: TGTGCCAGCAGCCCCCTCGGGACCGGGGAGCTGTTTTTT. The full variable domain, its missing parts supplied by reference TRBV7-8 and TRBJ2-2, is GAGVSQSPRYKVAKRGQDVALRCDPISGHVSLFWYQQALGQGPEFLTYFQNEAQLDKSGLPSDRFFAERPEGSVSTLKIQRTQQEDSAVYLCASSPLGTGELFFGEGSRLTVL.

This clone was found a few times. The chain is built from TRBV5-1 and TRBJ2-5; 10 bases are a match to TRBD1. With V trimmed by 6 bases and J by 1 base, 3 bases remained unmatched. CDR3 length: 14 amino acids. CDR1 and CDR2 (germline): SGHRS, YFSETQ. CDR3 coding DNA: TGCGCCAGCACCAGGACAGGGGGCCAAGAGACCCAGTACTTC. It encodes CASTRTGGQETQYF.

The rearrangement joins TRBV6-1 to TRBJ1-4; D perhaps matches TRBD1 (5 bases). This CDR3 comprises 14 residues. V lost 4 bases and J 6 bases, leaving 12 bases between the germline ends. Looked up from germline, CDR1 is MNHNS and CDR2 is SASEGT. CDR3 coding DNA: TGTGCCAGCAGTGTTGGACACGAACATGAAAAACTGTTTTTT. Encoded protein: CASSVGHEHEKLFF.

The table lists this clone with a few counts. This chain joins TRBV6-6 and TRBJ1-1; D unresolved. V dropped 6 bases and J dropped 2 bases, with 4 bases sitting between them. This CDR3 has 11 amino acids. Germline lookup yields CDR1 MNHNY and CDR2 SVGAGI (reference sequence). In DNA form, the CDR3 reads TGTGCCAGCAGCTCCAACACTGAAGCTTTCTTT. The encoded protein is CASSSNTEAFF.